A selection of T cell receptor beta chains follows, all from one sample in a study of blood T cells in healthy people across ages. TCRdb reanalysed the 5' RACE reads using MiXCR and keeps one entry per CDR3 protein. This table holds about 1.5 million distinct CDR3 sequences, roughly 43% found once. The sequenced sample was blood. All receptors derive from a woman between 18 and 29 years old in good health. Each CDR3 is given with its conserved first and last residue. The D gene is left open where the match is weak. Not all rows give a size; the values are once, few, many and, for expanded clones, a class.

clone_size	v_call	d_call	j_call	cdr3_nt	cdr3_aa
.	TRBV29-1	.	TRBJ2-1	TGCAGCGTTGTCTACGGGGGTAGCTCCTACAATGAGCAGTTCTTC	CSVVYGGSSYNEQFF
.	TRBV5-1	.	TRBJ2-5	TGCGCCAGCAGCTTGGAGCTTCAAGAGACCCAGTACTTC	CASSLELQETQYF
few	TRBV20-1	.	TRBJ2-7	TGCAGTGCTAGCCCGGGAGACGAGCAGTACTTC	CSASPGDEQYF
few	TRBV12-3/TRBV12-4	.	TRBJ1-1	TGTGCCAGCAGTTTAGAGGTAGGCGGCGTTTTGAACACTGAAGCTTTCTTT	CASSLEVGGVLNTEAFF
.	TRBV3-1	TRBD1	TRBJ2-3	TGTGCCAGCAGCCAAGACTTTGACAGGGACCCAGATACGCAGTATTTT	CASSQDFDRDPDTQYF
.	TRBV7-2	.	TRBJ2-1	TGTGCCAGCAGCTTAGCAGGGTGGGATGAGCAGTTCTTC	CASSLAGWDEQFF
few	TRBV9	TRBD1	TRBJ2-7	TGTGCCAGCAGCGTAGGGGACAGCACCTACGAGCAGTACTTC	CASSVGDSTYEQYF
many	TRBV15	.	TRBJ2-7	TGTGCCACCAGCAGCCCGACTAGTAGGAGCTCCTACAATGAGCAGTACTTC	CATSSPTSRSSYNEQYF
few	TRBV28	.	TRBJ2-7	TGTGCCAGCAGTTTTCGACGCGAGCAGTACTTC	CASSFRREQYF
.	TRBV27	.	TRBJ2-3	TGTGCCAGCAGTCCCCTTTCGGTGGCAGATACGCAGTATTTT	CASSPLSVADTQYF
few	TRBV12-3/TRBV12-4	.	TRBJ1-1	TGTGCCAGCAGCCTATGGGGGGCGAGCAAGGTTACTTTCTTT	CASSLWGASKVTFF
many	TRBV7-8	.	TRBJ2-1	TGTGCCAGCAGCTTAGAGGGGGGCTGGTACAATGAGCAGTTCTTC	CASSLEGGWYNEQFF
few	TRBV4-3	.	TRBJ2-3	TGCGCCAGCAGCCAAGATCCCAGGGCAGATACGCAGTATTTT	CASSQDPRADTQYF
.	TRBV12-3/TRBV12-4	.	TRBJ1-1	TGTGCCAGCAGTCCTAGCCCCTGGAAGATGAACACTGAAGCTTTCTTT	CASSPSPWKMNTEAFF
.	TRBV5-1	TRBD1	TRBJ2-5	TGCGCCAGCATGTTTGGGGTACAGGGGACGATCGGGACCCAGTACTTC	CASMFGVQGTIGTQYF
.	TRBV12-3/TRBV12-4	.	TRBJ1-1	TGTGCCAGCAGTTTATGGCCATTGAACACTGAAGCTTTCTTT	CASSLWPLNTEAFF
few	TRBV6-6	.	TRBJ2-1	TGTGCCAGCAGTTACTTCATGGGTGCAGCCAATGAGCAGTTCTTC	CASSYFMGAANEQFF
.	TRBV5-1	TRBD2	TRBJ2-1	TGCGCCAGCAGCTCGACTAGCGGGGGCCAGAATGAGCAGTTCTTC	CASSSTSGGQNEQFF
.	TRBV12-3/TRBV12-4	.	TRBJ2-1	TGTGCCAGCGGTGAGGGGTCTTCCTACAATGAGCAGTTCTTC	CASGEGSSYNEQFF
.	TRBV5-1	TRBD2	TRBJ2-7	TGCGCCAGCATGGAGGGCGGGAGTATCAACGAGCAGTACTTC	CASMEGGSINEQYF
few	TRBV29-1	.	TRBJ1-2	TGCAGCGTCCGGGGGCAGGGTGGTAACTATGGCTACACCTTC	CSVRGQGGNYGYTF
few	TRBV5-1	.	TRBJ2-5	TGCGCCAGCAGCTGGGGGGACAGCCAGTACCAAGAGACCCAGTACTTC	CASSWGDSQYQETQYF
.	TRBV4-1	.	TRBJ2-6	TGCGCCAGCAGCCAAGCACCCACAAGCTCTGGGGCCAACGTCCTGACTTTC	CASSQAPTSSGANVLTF
few	TRBV12-3/TRBV12-4	.	TRBJ1-5	TGTGCCAGCACCATGGACCGCCATAGCAATCAGCCCCAGCATTTT	CASTMDRHSNQPQHF
.	TRBV6-6	.	TRBJ1-4	TGTGCCAGCAGTGCCAGAGAGGAAAAACTGTTTTTT	CASSAREEKLFF
.	TRBV7-2	TRBD2	TRBJ2-3	TGTGCCAGCAGCTTAGGCGGGAGGGCACATACGCAGTATTTT	CASSLGGRAHTQYF